The 29 T cell receptor beta chains presented below share a single source sample, sequenced in a study of CD8 T cells in Susac syndrome. RNA amounts of roughly 0.5 to 1 ug underwent reverse transcription with random hexamers. TCRdb itself ran the immunoSEQ multiplex PCR reads through MiXCR, one entry per CDR3 protein. The sample holds 130,000 or so distinct CDR3 sequences, just under 95% seen once. Sequenced material: CD8+ T cells from PBMCs. The source of these receptors is a human donor with Susac syndrome.

This chain connects TRBV6-5 to TRBJ1-6, with a weak D call TRBD1 (5 bases). In germline, CDR1 is MNHEY, CDR2 SVGAGI. CDR3 length equals 15 residues. Trimming pared 2 bases from V and 7 bases from J, leaving 12 bases between. CDR3 sequence: CASSYVREGNSPLHF. In DNA, the CDR3 is TGTGCCAGCAGTTACGTCAGGGAAGGGAATTCACCCCTCCACTTT.

This chain links TRBV11-2 with TRBJ2-5; D is undetermined. Germline lookup yields CDR1 SGHAT and CDR2 FQNNGV. V was cut by 2 bases and J by 2 bases, with 9 bases left in between. The CDR3 spans 14 residues. Here the CDR3 DNA reads TGTGCCAGCAGCTTATTCCAGGCGCAAGAGACCCAGTACTTC. This encodes CASSLFQAQETQYF.

The chain uses TRBV9 and TRBJ2-7, with 7 nucleotides matching TRBD2. The CDR3 consists of 15 residues. Germline values: CDR1 SGDLS, CDR2 YYNGEE. The trim removed 4 bases at V and 2 bases at J, leaving 9 bases unmatched. CDR3 region: CASSPSGGSTYEQYF. In nucleotides, the CDR3 is TGTGCCAGCAGCCCCTCCGGGGGGTCGACCTACGAGCAGTACTTC. The full variable domain, with the rest looked up from reference TRBV9 and TRBJ2-7, is DSGVTQTPKHLITATGQRVTLRCSPRSGDLSVYWYQQSLDQGLQFLIQYYNGEERAKGNILERFSAQQFPDLHSELNLSSLELGDSALYFCASSPSGGSTYEQYFGPGTRLTVT.

The chain joins TRBV4-2 to TRBJ1-1, with 8 bases that match TRBD1. Germline V gene lookup returns CDR1 LGHNA and CDR2 YNFKEQ. Losses at the gene ends were 4 bases for V and 0 bases for J; bases not matched to a gene: 7. The CDR3 covers 16 residues. This CDR3 is CASSRGQGEVNTEAFF. The CDR3 DNA reads as TGTGCCAGCAGCCGAGGACAGGGAGAAGTGAACACTGAAGCTTTCTTT.

J is TRBJ2-7 and V is TRBV20-1; tentatively, D is TRBD1 or TRBD2 (6 bases each). V was cut by 5 bases and J by 4 bases, with 18 bases left in between. This CDR3 region has 14 residues. Germline-derived CDR1 and CDR2 are DFQATT and SNEGSKA (reference sequence). CDR3 sequence reads: CSAQTGRGRYEQYF. The DNA of the CDR3 is TGCAGTGCTCAGACAGGTCGGGGGAGGTACGAGCAGTACTTC.

This clonotype was counted between two and nine times. This chain uses TRBV5-6 with TRBJ2-7, with D uncertain. Trimming pared 0 bases from V and 2 bases from J, leaving 6 bases between. The germline V gene encodes CDR1 SGHDT and CDR2 YYEEEE. The CDR3 spans 13 residues. The CDR3 bases are TGTGCCAGCAGCTTGGCGGCAACCTACGAGCAGTACTTC. Its translation is CASSLAATYEQYF.

V usage is TRBV30 and J usage is TRBJ1-2; no reliable D call. The CDR3 is 12 residues long. The germline V gene encodes CDR1 GTSNPN and CDR2 SVGIG (reference sequence). Trimming left V 0 bases short and J 4 bases short, with 6 bases between. The CDR3 DNA is TGTGCCTGGAGTGTACTGGTCTATGGCTACACCTTC. It specifies CAWSVLVYGYTF.

This clonotype was seen just once. The chain combines TRBV29-1 with TRBJ1-6; D may be TRBD1 (5 bases). The V gene's germline CDR1 is SQVTM and CDR2 ANQGSEA. This CDR3 comprises 13 residues. The germline V and J ends were trimmed by 6 bases and 7 bases, with 13 bases remaining between them. CDR3 protein: CSVKGRGNSPLHF. The DNA of the CDR3 is TGCAGCGTCAAGGGACGGGGGAATTCACCCCTCCACTTT.

The V and J genes are TRBV6-6 and TRBJ1-5; D uncertain. Germline CDR1 reads MNHNY; CDR2 reads SVGAGI (reference sequence). Trimming took 6 bases from V and 1 from J, leaving 10 bases between them. CDR3 length: 14 amino acids. The CDR3 coding sequence is TGTGCCAGCAGCGGAGGGATGAGCAATCAGCCCCAGCATTTT. It is translated as CASSGGMSNQPQHF.

This chain joins TRBV20-1 and TRBJ2-7; D is undetermined. The CDR3 spans 11 residues. V gave up 0 bases and J gave up 3 bases, with 3 bases separating them. Germline lookup yields CDR1 DFQATT and CDR2 SNEGSKA (reference sequence). The chain's CDR3 is CSAREDYEQYF. The CDR3 DNA is TGCAGTGCTAGAGAAGACTACGAGCAGTACTTC.

The CDR3 bases are TGTGCCAGCGACCGACAGGGGGCGGCTGGGGCCAACGTCCTGACTTTC. Protein product: CASDRQGAAGANVLTF. The chain uses TRBV13 and TRBJ2-6, with 10 positions matching TRBD1. This CDR3 contains 16 residues. CDR1 is PRHDT and CDR2 is FYEKMQ in the germline V gene (reference sequence). With 8 bases clipped from V and 2 bases from J, the junction kept 6 bases outside the gene matches.

This chain uses TRBV11-2 with TRBJ2-3; the match to TRBD2 covers 13 bases. The V segment lost 3 bases and the J segment 1 base; nucleotides outside the gene matches: 13. From germline, CDR1 is SGHAT and CDR2 FQNNGV. The CDR3 runs to 20 residues. CDR3 sequence (DNA): TGTGCCAGCAGCTTCCACCCCACTAGCGGGGGGGCCTTCGGCACAGATACGCAGTATTTT. Protein sequence: CASSFHPTSGGAFGTDTQYF.

This clonotype was counted a single time. The chain employs TRBV13 and TRBJ2-7, with 9 nucleotides matching TRBD2. CDR1 and CDR2 (germline): PRHDT, FYEKMQ (reference sequence). V shed 6 bases and J 5 bases; nucleotides not matched to a gene: 11. CDR3 size: 15 residues. CDR3 residues: CASSYLAGPDHEQYF. Here the CDR3 DNA reads TGTGCCAGCAGTTATCTAGCGGGGCCGGACCACGAGCAGTACTTC.

The chain combines TRBV9 with TRBJ2-7; D is unclear. The germline V gene has CDR1 SGDLS and CDR2 YYNGEE. V lost 0 bases, J lost 0 bases, and 7 bases lay in between. The CDR3 loop spans 14 amino acids. CDR3 nucleotide sequence: TGTGCCAGCAGCGTAGAACCTAGCTCCTACGAGCAGTACTTC. It encodes CASSVEPSSYEQYF.

This chain uses TRBV6-2 or TRBV6-3 with TRBJ1-1; TRBD1 aligns across 9 bases. The V gene's germline CDR1 is MNHEY and CDR2 SVGEGT. After removal of 0 bases from V and 3 bases from J, the junction contained 5 bases not matched to a gene. The CDR3 is made up of 16 amino acids. The CDR3 loop is CASSYSTRTGDTEAFF. Written as DNA, the CDR3 is TGTGCCAGCAGTTACTCGACCCGGACAGGGGACACTGAAGCTTTCTTT.

The chain is built from TRBV27 and TRBJ2-1; a weak D match, TRBD2 (6 bases). Germline V CDR1 and CDR2: MNHEY, SMNVEV (reference sequence). The length of the CDR3 is 13 residues. Trimming removed 2 bases at V and 6 bases at J, with 8 bases between. The CDR3 DNA reads TGTGCCAGCAGTTTAGTCGGGGGCAATGAGCAGTTCTTC. It encodes CASSLVGGNEQFF.

This chain links TRBV15 with TRBJ2-5; D is unresolved. V was pared by 0 bases and J by 4 bases, with 9 bases between. In germline, CDR1 is LNHNV, CDR2 YYDKDF (reference sequence). This CDR3 spans 14 amino acids. CDR3 region: CATSRDSTAETQYF. CDR3 nucleotide sequence: TGTGCCACCAGCAGAGATTCCACGGCAGAGACCCAGTACTTC.

This clonotype appeared a single time. The chain links TRBV13 to TRBJ2-7; D unclear. CDR3 length: 14 amino acids. Looked up from germline, CDR1 is PRHDT and CDR2 is FYEKMQ (reference sequence). V gave up 0 bases and J gave up 0 bases, with 6 bases separating them. The CDR3 loop is CASSLGSRSYEQYF. The CDR3 DNA reads TGTGCCAGCAGCTTAGGAAGCCGCTCCTACGAGCAGTACTTC.

This clonotype was detected once. The rearrangement uses TRBV5-1 and TRBJ1-2; 7 bases are a match to TRBD1. The CDR3 runs to 14 residues. Losses at the gene ends were 4 bases for V and 5 bases for J; bases not matched to a gene: 8. The germline V gene has CDR1 SGHRS and CDR2 YFSETQ. CDR3 coding DNA: TGCGCCAGCAGCGTCGGTGAGGGGGCATATGGCTACACCTTC. Its protein is CASSVGEGAYGYTF.

This sequence joins TRBV12-3 or TRBV12-4 and TRBJ2-3; no clear D gene. The V gene lost 8 bases and the J gene lost 1 base, with 13 bases spanning the gap. The CDR3 loop spans 14 amino acids. The CDR3 is CASDSELRTDTQYF. CDR3 coding DNA: TGTGCCAGCGATTCCGAACTCCGCACAGATACGCAGTATTTT.

The J gene is TRBJ2-1, the V gene TRBV30; D is ambiguous. CDR1 GTSNPN and CDR2 SVGIG come from the germline V gene (reference sequence). The CDR3 covers 11 residues. Between the trimmed V and J ends, which lost 0 bases and 10 bases, there was a span of 7 bases. The CDR3 nucleotides read TGTGCCTGGAGTGTAACGGGCGAGCAGTTCTTC. Its translation is CAWSVTGEQFF.

This chain links TRBV29-1 with TRBJ1-1; weak D call: TRBD1 (6 bases). V lost 7 bases and J lost 6, with 18 bases in between. Germline V lookup: CDR1 SQVTM, CDR2 ANQGSEA. This CDR3 contains 13 residues. The CDR3 is CSAGGSMVSEAFF. The CDR3 region has the DNA TGCAGCGCCGGGGGCTCGATGGTCTCTGAAGCTTTCTTT.

The chain has TRBV5-1 and TRBJ1-1, with unresolved D. V lost 0 bases and J 5 bases, leaving 14 bases between the germline ends. The CDR3 extends over 15 amino acids. CDR1 is SGHRS, CDR2 YFSETQ, per germline. The CDR3 region is CASSLEWPMETEAFF. DNA for the CDR3: TGCGCCAGCAGCTTGGAATGGCCCATGGAGACTGAAGCTTTCTTT.

The V call is TRBV29-1, the J call TRBJ2-1; maybe TRBD1 (6 bases). The ends were cut back, 3 bases at V and 8 bases at J, with 11 bases in the middle. CDR3 size: 12 residues. Germline V gives CDR1 SQVTM, CDR2 ANQGSEA. CDR3 coding DNA: TGCAGCGTTGACATCAGGGGACATGAGCAGTTCTTC. It encodes CSVDIRGHEQFF.

The rearrangement uses TRBV4-3 and TRBJ2-7; unclear D gene. The germline gives CDR1 LGHNA, CDR2 YSLEER. The CDR3 runs to 14 residues. Trimming removed 0 bases at V and 2 bases at J, with 8 bases between. In nucleotides, the CDR3 is TGCGCCAGCAGCCAAGATGAAATCGCCTACGAGCAGTACTTC. This sequence encodes CASSQDEIAYEQYF.

The J gene is TRBJ2-7, the V gene TRBV29-1; the D is unclear. The CDR3 loop spans 14 amino acids. The ends were cut back, 2 bases at V and 1 base at J, with 12 bases in the middle. The germline gives CDR1 SQVTM, CDR2 ANQGSEA. CDR3 sequence: CSVELDARSYEQYF. As DNA, the CDR3 is TGCAGCGTTGAATTGGACGCCCGGTCCTACGAGCAGTACTTC.

The chain carries TRBV2 and TRBJ1-6, with unresolved D. This CDR3 has 13 amino acids. V was trimmed by 6 bases and J by 5 bases, leaving 8 bases between them. Germline assignment: CDR1 SNHLY and CDR2 FYNNEI. CDR3 bases: TGTGCCAGCAGGGCATGGGATAATTCACCCCTCCACTTT. It specifies CASRAWDNSPLHF.

This chain connects TRBV19 to TRBJ1-5; D is unclear. CDR1 LNHDA and CDR2 SQIVND come from the germline V gene (reference sequence). The CDR3 runs to 13 residues. V dropped 3 bases and J dropped 4 bases, with 7 bases sitting between them. The CDR3 sequence is CASSITSNQPQHF. CDR3 DNA: TGTGCCAGTAGTATCACCAGTAATCAGCCCCAGCATTTT.

The chain links TRBV7-9 to TRBJ2-3; TRBD1 might be the D (5 bases). Germline V gives CDR1 SEHNR, CDR2 FQNEAQ (reference sequence). Deletions cut 7 bases from V and 6 bases from J, with 17 bases between. The CDR3 runs to 14 residues. The DNA of the CDR3 is TGTGCCAGCACCGACCCCCAGGGCCCGGATACGCAGTATTTT. It encodes CASTDPQGPDTQYF.